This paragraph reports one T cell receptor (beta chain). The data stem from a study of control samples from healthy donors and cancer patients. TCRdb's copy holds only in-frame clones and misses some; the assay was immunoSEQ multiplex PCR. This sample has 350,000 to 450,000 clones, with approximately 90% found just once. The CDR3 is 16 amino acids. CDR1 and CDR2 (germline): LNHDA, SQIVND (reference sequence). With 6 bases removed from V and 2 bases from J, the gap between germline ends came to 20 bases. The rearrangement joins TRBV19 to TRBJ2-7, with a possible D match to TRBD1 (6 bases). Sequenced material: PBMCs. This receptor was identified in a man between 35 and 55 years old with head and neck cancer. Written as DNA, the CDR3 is TGTGCCAGTAGCGCAGGACGGGACACTTCCACCTACGAGCAGTACTTC. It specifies CASSAGRDTSTYEQYF.